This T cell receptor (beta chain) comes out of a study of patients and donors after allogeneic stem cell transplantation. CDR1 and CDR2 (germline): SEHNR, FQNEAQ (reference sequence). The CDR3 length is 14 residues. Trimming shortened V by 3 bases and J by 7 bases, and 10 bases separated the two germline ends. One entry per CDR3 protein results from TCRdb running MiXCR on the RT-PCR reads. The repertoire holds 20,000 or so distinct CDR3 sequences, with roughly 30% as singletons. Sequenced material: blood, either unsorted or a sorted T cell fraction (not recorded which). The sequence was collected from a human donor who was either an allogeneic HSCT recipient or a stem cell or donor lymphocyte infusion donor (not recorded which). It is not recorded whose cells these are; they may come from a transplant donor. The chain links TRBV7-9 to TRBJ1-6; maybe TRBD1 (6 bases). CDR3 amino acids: CASSFGGPNSPLHF. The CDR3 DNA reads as TGTGCCAGCAGCTTTGGGGGCCCAAATTCACCCCTCCACTTT.